This T cell receptor beta chain was identified in a study of memory CD4+ T cells and cytomegalovirus serostatus. Across the study: Donors were healthy Belgian adults, 9 CMV seropositive and 24 seronegative.

With 5 bases removed from V and 2 bases from J, the gap between germline ends came to 12 bases. The CDR3 runs to 14 residues. Germline lookup yields CDR1 MNHEY and CDR2 SMNVEV (reference sequence). Per the authors' pipeline: Out-of-frame sequences were removed, leaving 2,204,828 distinct TCRbeta sequences. TCRdb keeps only in-frame clones here, not all; method: immunoSEQ multiplex PCR. That table furnishes V, J and clone size, whereas the DNA furnished D and trimming. The top ten clones hold approximately 0.64% of a sample with 50,000 or so clones, 82% of them seen once. The sort gate was single viable CD3+CD4+CD8-CD45RO+ cells for memory CD4+ T cells.

Material: memory CD4+ T cells from blood. The V and J genes are TRBV27 and TRBJ1-1, with D tentatively TRBD1 (5 bases). This receptor was identified in an adult in good health and CMV-seronegative. This chain's CDR3 is CASSPDRTNTEAFF. CDR3 bases: TGTGCCAGCAGTCCCGACAGAACTAACACTGAAGCTTTCTTT.